These 22 T cell receptor beta chains were sequenced from one sample in a study of T cells after yellow fever vaccination. TCRdb processed the 5' RACE reads anew with MiXCR; each CDR3 protein has one entry. Of over 250,000 distinct CDR3 sequences listed, around 4.9% are singletons. The sequencing used CD4+ T cells sorted from PBMCs, collected on the day of the yellow fever booster vaccination. The origin of the receptors is a young man who received the YFV17D yellow fever vaccine.

This clonotype was picked up many times. The chain has TRBV5-4 and TRBJ2-5; D possibly corresponds to TRBD1 (6 bases). CDR3 length: 14 residues. Germline V lookup: CDR1 SGHNT, CDR2 YYREEE (reference sequence). Trimming took off 2 bases at V and 1 base at J, with 9 bases between the two ends. The CDR3 DNA sequence: TGTGCCAGCAGCTTCGGACAGATCCAAGAGACCCAGTACTTC. Its translation: CASSFGQIQETQYF.

This clonotype has ten or more counts. The chain combines TRBV2 with TRBJ2-7; D not certain. Trimming removed 4 bases at V and 2 bases at J, with 9 bases between. Germline CDR1 reads SNHLY; CDR2 reads FYNNEI. The CDR3 has 13 amino acids. Written as DNA, the CDR3 is TGTGCCAGCAGTGGCAATGCCGCCTACGAGCAGTACTTC. Translated, it gives CASSGNAAYEQYF.

In its sample, this clonotype was seen a few times. The chain joins TRBV19 to TRBJ2-3, with 10 bases identical to TRBD2. The CDR3 contains 14 residues. The germline V gene encodes CDR1 LNHDA and CDR2 SQIVND (reference sequence). The V segment lost 6 bases and the J segment 5 bases; nucleotides outside the gene matches: 5. CDR3 sequence: CASRPSGGLDTQYF. As DNA, the CDR3 is TGTGCCAGTAGACCTAGCGGGGGATTAGATACGCAGTATTTT.

This clonotype has just a few counts. The chain joins TRBV5-1 to TRBJ2-7, with 7 bases matching TRBD1. The CDR3 runs 15 residues. The germline CDR1 and CDR2 sequences are SGHRS and YFSETQ. The trim removed 4 bases at V and 9 bases at J, leaving 16 bases unmatched. The CDR3 sequence is CASSPDRPQRGGQYF. Here the CDR3 DNA reads TGCGCCAGCAGCCCGGACAGGCCACAACGTGGGGGGCAGTACTTC. Full variable domain (missing parts from reference TRBV5-1 and TRBJ2-7): KAGVTQTPRYLIKTRGQQVTLSCSPISGHRSVSWYQQTPGQGLQFLFEYFSETQRNKGNFPGRFSGRQFSNSRSEMNVSTLELGDSALYLCASSPDRPQRGGQYFGPGTRLTVT.

The table lists this clonotype with many counts. This chain uses TRBV7-9 with TRBJ1-2; the match to TRBD1 covers 8 bases. Germline CDR1 and CDR2: SEHNR and FQNEAQ (reference sequence). The CDR3 is 15 amino acids. Unmatched junction bases numbered 8, after V lost 2 bases and J lost 6 bases. The CDR3 protein is CASSLLGRGRHGYTF. In DNA, the CDR3 is TGTGCCAGCAGCTTACTCGGCAGGGGGCGTCATGGCTACACCTTC.

In its sample, this clonotype was seen many times. The chain employs TRBV4-3 and TRBJ2-7; the D call may be TRBD1 or TRBD2 (5 bases each). The CDR3 totals 15 residues. V lost 0 bases and J 6 bases, leaving 15 bases between the germline ends. The germline V gene encodes CDR1 LGHNA and CDR2 YSLEER. The CDR3 region has the DNA TGCGCCAGCAGCCAAGATGGGGGTCTCCTACCCGAGCAGTACTTC. Amino acids: CASSQDGGLLPEQYF.

The V and J genes are TRBV18 and TRBJ1-1; D remains ambiguous. Trimming left V 0 bases short and J 9 bases short, with 17 bases between. The germline V gene encodes CDR1 KGHSH and CDR2 LQKENI. The CDR3 is 15 residues long. This CDR3 reads CASSPPSSELTKAFF. Here the CDR3 DNA reads TGTGCCAGCTCACCACCGAGTTCGGAACTTACTAAAGCTTTCTTT.

V usage is TRBV7-2 and J usage is TRBJ1-5; D call uncertain. Germline V lookup: CDR1 SGHTA, CDR2 FQGNSA. With 1 base removed from V and 10 bases from J, the gap between germline ends came to 8 bases. The CDR3 length is 12 residues. The CDR3 DNA sequence: TGTGCCAGCAGCTTAGGGGAGGGACCCCAGCATTTT. It codes for CASSLGEGPQHF. The full variable domain, rest sourced from reference TRBV7-2 and TRBJ1-5, is GAGVSQSPSNKVTEKGKDVELRCDPISGHTALYWYRQSLGQGLEFLIYFQGNSAPDKSGLPSDRFSAERTGGSVSTLTIQRTQQEDSAVYLCASSLGEGPQHFGDGTRLSIL.

This clonotype was recorded many times. The chain couples TRBV7-2 to TRBJ2-3, with D possibly matching TRBD1 (5 bases). The CDR3 covers 15 residues. Trimming cost V 5 bases and J 6 bases, with 18 bases left between them. Germline V lookup: CDR1 SGHTA, CDR2 FQGNSA. As DNA, the CDR3 is TGTGCCAGCAGCACTCAGCAGGGTCGAGCGGATACGCAGTATTTT. This sequence encodes CASSTQQGRADTQYF.

J is TRBJ2-5 and V is TRBV9, with 8 bases matching TRBD1. CDR3 length equals 15 residues. Germline CDR1 SGDLS, CDR2 YYNGEE. Trimming took 3 bases from V and 1 from J; bases not matched to a gene: 5. CDR3 amino acids: CASSGTGPTQETQYF. Here the CDR3 DNA reads TGTGCCAGCAGCGGGACAGGGCCGACCCAAGAGACCCAGTACTTC.

Only a few counts were recorded for this clonotype. In DNA form, the CDR3 reads TGTGCCAGCAGCTTTAGCGGGGCCCAGGGAGATACGCAGTATTTT. Translating gives CASSFSGAQGDTQYF. The gene calls are TRBV7-3 and TRBJ2-3; TRBD2 agrees at 8 bases. The length of the CDR3 is 15 residues. Germline trimming cut 3 bases from V and 5 bases from J; bases unmatched to any gene: 7. Germline lookup yields CDR1 SGHTA and CDR2 FQGTGA.

The chain employs TRBV7-9 and TRBJ2-3; TRBD1 might be the D (5 bases). Trimming shortened V by 2 bases and J by 0 bases, and 12 bases separated the two germline ends. The CDR3 has 16 amino acids. The germline V gene encodes CDR1 SEHNR and CDR2 FQNEAQ (reference sequence). The CDR3: CASSLSGPISTDTQYF. CDR3 DNA: TGTGCCAGCAGCTTATCAGGGCCGATTAGCACAGATACGCAGTATTTT.

This clonotype was recorded a few times. The V gene is TRBV6-5, the J gene TRBJ1-4; weak D call: TRBD1 (6 bases). The germline CDR1 and CDR2 sequences are MNHEY and SVGAGI. V lost 2 bases and J lost 4, with 14 bases in between. CDR3 size: 16 residues. The CDR3 protein is CASSYTSQGSNEKLFF. The CDR3 DNA reads as TGTGCCAGCAGTTACACCTCCCAGGGGAGTAATGAAAAACTGTTTTTT.

There are a few counts of this clonotype. CDR3 sequence reads: CASRLAGGLYNEQFF. The CDR3 DNA reads TGCGCCAGCCGACTAGCGGGGGGCCTTTACAATGAGCAGTTCTTC. V is TRBV5-1 and J is TRBJ2-1, with 13 positions matching TRBD2. The germline CDR1 and CDR2 sequences are SGHRS and YFSETQ. CDR3 size: 15 residues. The J segment lost 4 bases and the V segment lost 7 bases, leaving 5 bases of the junction unmatched. Drawing the rest from reference TRBV5-1 and TRBJ2-1, the complete variable domain is KAGVTQTPRYLIKTRGQQVTLSCSPISGHRSVSWYQQTPGQGLQFLFEYFSETQRNKGNFPGRFSGRQFSNSRSEMNVSTLELGDSALYLCASRLAGGLYNEQFFGPGTRLTVL.

The chain couples TRBV12-3 or TRBV12-4 to TRBJ1-2; 9 nucleotides line up with TRBD1. J was trimmed by 9 bases and V by 6 bases; bases with no gene match: 2. The CDR3 length is 11 residues. CDR3 region: CASRGQGSYTF. The CDR3 bases are TGTGCCAGCAGGGGACAGGGTAGCTACACCTTC.

The chain joins TRBV29-1 to TRBJ1-1; the D gene is possibly TRBD1 (6 bases). Trimming took off 3 bases at V and 4 bases at J, with 15 bases between the two ends. Germline V CDR1 and CDR2: SQVTM, ANQGSEA. The CDR3 is made up of 14 amino acids. The CDR3 bases are TGCAGCGTTGAGAAGGGGGGGCAGGGCACTGAAGCTTTCTTT. It specifies CSVEKGGQGTEAFF.

This clonotype was counted many times. The rearrangement uses TRBV3-1 and TRBJ2-1, with a possible D match to TRBD2 (5 bases). Trimming removed 10 bases at V and 9 bases at J, with 13 bases between. Germline values: CDR1 LGHDT, CDR2 YNNKEL (reference sequence). This CDR3 region has 11 residues. Here the CDR3 reads CATQRNGEQFF. The CDR3 bases are TGTGCCACCCAGCGGAATGGTGAGCAGTTCTTC.

This clonotype has ten or more counts. The V gene is TRBV7-2, the J gene TRBJ2-6, with a tentative D call TRBD1 (6 bases). The CDR3 covers 16 residues. Germline CDR1 SGHTA, CDR2 FQGNSA. V lost 2 bases to trimming and J lost 0 bases, with 8 bases between them. The CDR3 protein is CASSLQGPSGANVLTF. DNA of the CDR3: TGTGCCAGCAGCTTACAGGGGCCCTCTGGGGCCAACGTCCTGACTTTC.

This clonotype was detected ten times or more. This chain links TRBV5-5 with TRBJ2-5; D unresolved. The V gene lost 4 bases and the J gene lost 4 bases, with 17 bases spanning the gap. There are 15 residues in the CDR3. Per the germline V gene, CDR1 is SGHKS and CDR2 is YYEKEE (reference sequence). CDR3 loop: CASSPPPDGVETQYF. In DNA, the CDR3 is TGTGCCAGCAGCCCTCCCCCCGACGGAGTAGAGACCCAGTACTTC.

V gene TRBV6-5 combines with J gene TRBJ2-1; 12 bases line up with TRBD2. V lost 5 bases, J lost 4 bases, and 3 bases stayed unmatched. This CDR3 comprises 15 residues. Looked up from germline, CDR1 is MNHEY and CDR2 is SVGAGI. The CDR3 region has the DNA TGTGCCAGCAGTGGCGGGACTAGCGGGTACAATGAGCAGTTCTTC. Encoded protein: CASSGGTSGYNEQFF.

This clonotype was observed at least ten times. J is TRBJ2-5 and V is TRBV6-5, with 8 positions matching TRBD2. In germline, CDR1 is MNHEY, CDR2 SVGAGI. The CDR3 covers 16 residues. The V segment lost 7 bases and the J segment 2 bases; nucleotides outside the gene matches: 12. CDR3 bases: TGTGCCAGCACCCCCGCCGGGGGGGGGCGTCAAGAGACCCAGTACTTC. Residues: CASTPAGGGRQETQYF.

This clonotype came up a few times. This rearrangement joins TRBV20-1 to TRBJ1-1; maybe TRBD1 (6 bases). This CDR3 contains 13 residues. V was pared by 5 bases and J by 5 bases, with 15 bases between. From germline, CDR1 is DFQATT and CDR2 SNEGSKA (reference sequence). The CDR3, as DNA: TGCAGTGCTCAAAGGGGGAGGGGTACTGAAGCTTTCTTT. This sequence encodes CSAQRGRGTEAFF.